These 27 T cell receptor beta chains were all obtained from the same sample, sequenced in a study of fetal regulatory T cell absence and autoimmunity. The protocol was immunoSEQ multiplex PCR, while the TCRdb copy is restricted to in-frame clones and leaves out a portion. The sample records approximately 94,000 clones, 55% to 75% being singletons. Sequencing used pancreas tissue. The receptors were gathered from a male donor with IPEX syndrome.

About this clone: Other DNA sequences in this sample translate to the same CDR3. The chain recombines TRBV20-1 with TRBJ2-7, with D uncertain. V gave up 1 base and J gave up 0 bases, with 1 base separating them. The CDR3 runs to 11 residues. Germline loops: CDR1 DFQATT, CDR2 SNEGSKA (reference sequence). The CDR3 bases are TGCAGTGCTAGAGGCTCCTACGAGCAGTACTTC. Its protein is CSARGSYEQYF.

The chain couples TRBV5-6 to TRBJ2-7; the D is unclear. From germline, CDR1 is SGHDT and CDR2 YYEEEE. Trimming removed 0 bases from V and 6 bases from J, with 7 bases in between. The CDR3 has 12 amino acids. CDR3 protein: CASSLESGEQYF. As DNA, the CDR3 is TGTGCCAGCAGCTTGGAGAGTGGCGAGCAGTACTTC. The full variable domain, rest sourced from reference TRBV5-6 and TRBJ2-7, is DAGVTQSPTHLIKTRGQQVTLRCSPKSGHDTVSWYQQALGQGPQFIFQYYEEEERQRGNFPDRFSGHQFPNYSSELNVNALLLGDSALYLCASSLESGEQYFGPGTRLTVT.

This clone was seen only once. The rearrangement links TRBV5-8 to TRBJ1-1; weak D call: TRBD1 (6 bases). The CDR3 covers 17 residues. With 7 bases removed from V and 4 bases from J, the gap between germline ends came to 26 bases. CDR1 SGHTS and CDR2 YDEGEE come from the germline V gene. Here the CDR3 DNA reads TGTGCCAGCGGGCCAGGGGATAGCCTAAACTTGGGCACTGAAGCTTTCTTT. Protein: CASGPGDSLNLGTEAFF.

V gene TRBV7-2 combines with J gene TRBJ2-5; D not certain. Per the germline V gene, CDR1 is SGHTA and CDR2 is FQGNSA. V lost 2 bases to trimming and J lost 1 base, with 8 bases between them. The CDR3 has 14 amino acids. CDR3 in amino acids: CASSLRVLQETQYF. CDR3 DNA sequence: TGTGCCAGCAGCTTACGGGTGCTCCAAGAGACCCAGTACTTC.

The genes are TRBV12-5 and TRBJ2-5; 10 bases agree with TRBD1. This CDR3 is built from 15 residues. Germline values: CDR1 LGHNT, CDR2 FRNRAP. The J segment lost 5 bases and the V segment lost 5 bases, leaving 8 bases of the junction unmatched. The CDR3 loop reads CASGPPGTGEETQYF. In DNA, the CDR3 is TGTGCTAGTGGTCCCCCTGGGACAGGGGAGGAGACCCAGTACTTC.

This chain joins TRBV7-9 and TRBJ2-7; TRBD2 matches at 10 bases. Trimming removed 5 bases from V and 3 bases from J; junction bases left unmatched: 7. CDR1 SEHNR and CDR2 FQNEAQ come from the germline V gene (reference sequence). CDR3 size: 15 residues. The CDR3 sequence is CASSPASGRDYEQYF. For the CDR3, the DNA is TGTGCCAGCAGCCCCGCTAGCGGGAGAGACTACGAGCAGTACTTC.

This clone was detected only once. J is TRBJ2-6 and V is TRBV6-5, with D perhaps matching TRBD1 (6 bases). Germline CDR1 reads MNHEY; CDR2 reads SVGAGI. The CDR3 is made up of 13 amino acids. V lost 6 bases and J lost 4, with 7 bases in between. The CDR3 DNA sequence: TGTGCCAGCAGGCAGGGGGGGGCCAACGTCCTGACTTTC. It codes for CASRQGGANVLTF.

V and J are TRBV9 and TRBJ2-1; perhaps D is TRBD1 or TRBD2 (5 bases each). CDR3 length: 12 amino acids. V was cut by 3 bases and J by 9 bases, with 10 bases left in between. The germline gives CDR1 SGDLS, CDR2 YYNGEE. CDR3 nucleotides: TGTGCCAGCAGCGCCCGGGGCGGTGAGCAGTTCTTC. As protein: CASSARGGEQFF. Full variable domain (missing parts from reference TRBV9 and TRBJ2-1): DSGVTQTPKHLITATGQRVTLRCSPRSGDLSVYWYQQSLDQGLQFLIQYYNGEERAKGNILERFSAQQFPDLHSELNLSSLELGDSALYFCASSARGGEQFFGPGTRLTVL.

The rearrangement joins TRBV6-5 to TRBJ2-4, with D hard to call. Germline CDR1 is MNHEY and CDR2 is SVGAGI. This CDR3 contains 16 residues. The germline V and J ends were trimmed by 0 bases and 0 bases, with 9 bases remaining between them. CDR3 protein: CASSYSPTLAKNIQYF. The CDR3 region has the DNA TGTGCCAGCAGTTACTCGCCAACCTTAGCCAAAAACATTCAGTACTTC.

V is TRBV28 and J is TRBJ1-2; 9 nucleotides line up with TRBD1. Germline CDR1 MDHEN, CDR2 SYDVKM. The CDR3 consists of 13 residues. Unmatched junction bases numbered 3, after V lost 5 bases and J lost 5 bases. For the CDR3, the DNA is TGTGCCAGCAGTGTCGGGACAGGGTATGGCTACACCTTC. Its protein product is CASSVGTGYGYTF.

The V and J genes are TRBV11-2 and TRBJ2-3, with 8 bases lining up with TRBD2. Germline V CDR1 and CDR2: SGHAT, FQNNGV. CDR3 size: 14 residues. The V gene end was trimmed by 5 bases and the J gene end by 4 bases; junction bases not matched to a gene: 5. This CDR3 is CASSAGTRADTQYF. As DNA, the CDR3 is TGTGCCAGCAGCGCCGGGACTAGGGCAGATACGCAGTATTTT.

The chain has TRBV6-5 and TRBJ1-1; 8 bases map to TRBD1. Germline V gives CDR1 MNHEY, CDR2 SVGAGI. J was trimmed by 1 base and V by 7 bases; bases with no gene match: 5. This CDR3 spans 14 amino acids. The CDR3 region has the DNA TGTGCCAGCATCTCGGGGACAGGGAACACTGAAGCTTTCTTT. It translates to CASISGTGNTEAFF.

V is TRBV11-2 and J is TRBJ2-7, with TRBD1 matching over 7 bases. V dropped 4 bases and J dropped 2; count of bases not matched to a gene: 5. Germline values: CDR1 SGHAT, CDR2 FQNNGV. The CDR3 is 14 amino acids. Written as DNA, the CDR3 is TGTGCCAGCAGCTCGACAGGGTGGACCTACGAGCAGTACTTC. Encoded protein: CASSSTGWTYEQYF.

The V call is TRBV25-1, the J call TRBJ1-5, with D possibly matching TRBD1 (5 bases). V was shortened by 3 bases and J by 7 bases, with 10 bases between the two germline ends. The germline V gene encodes CDR1 MGHDK and CDR2 SYGVNS. This CDR3 comprises 13 residues. In DNA, the CDR3 is TGTGCCAGCAGTGACAGGGTGGGACAGCCCCAGCATTTT. It codes for CASSDRVGQPQHF.

The CDR3 protein is CASRDRGSYYNEQFF. Here the CDR3 DNA reads TGTGCCAGCAGAGACAGGGGCTCCTATTACAATGAGCAGTTCTTC. The rearrangement joins TRBV6-5 to TRBJ2-1; 8 positions agree with TRBD1. Germline V gene lookup returns CDR1 MNHEY and CDR2 SVGAGI. This CDR3 has 15 amino acids. The ends lost 6 bases at V and 4 bases at J; junction bases unmatched: 8.

The chain recombines TRBV19 with TRBJ2-5, with D possibly being TRBD2 (5 bases). The CDR3 loop spans 14 amino acids. CDR1 and CDR2 from the germline V gene are LNHDA and SQIVND (reference sequence). The V and J ends lost 5 bases and 5 bases respectively, with 15 bases between them. The CDR3 here is CASSPPWGEETQYF. The CDR3 DNA is TGTGCCAGTAGTCCCCCTTGGGGAGAGGAGACCCAGTACTTC.

This chain uses TRBV9 with TRBJ2-3, with 9 bases lining up with TRBD2. CDR3 length equals 17 residues. Losses at the gene ends were 4 bases for V and 0 bases for J; bases not matched to a gene: 9. Germline lookup yields CDR1 SGDLS and CDR2 YYNGEE. CDR3 sequence reads: CASSPGTSSTSTDTQYF. CDR3 nucleotides: TGTGCCAGCAGCCCCGGGACTAGCTCAACTAGCACAGATACGCAGTATTTT. The whole variable domain, remainder taken from reference TRBV9 and TRBJ2-3, is DSGVTQTPKHLITATGQRVTLRCSPRSGDLSVYWYQQSLDQGLQFLIQYYNGEERAKGNILERFSAQQFPDLHSELNLSSLELGDSALYFCASSPGTSSTSTDTQYFGPGTRLTVL.

The J gene is TRBJ2-7, the V gene TRBV5-1; 7 bases match TRBD1. The germline V gene encodes CDR1 SGHRS and CDR2 YFSETQ. The CDR3 is 14 amino acids. The V and J ends lost 0 bases and 6 bases, in that order; junction bases with no gene match: 6. The CDR3: CASSLGQGYGEQYF. In DNA form, the CDR3 reads TGCGCCAGCAGCTTGGGACAGGGATACGGCGAGCAGTACTTC.

The gene calls are TRBV2 and TRBJ2-7; 7 bases map to TRBD2. This CDR3 is 16 amino acids long. Trimming removed 4 bases from V and 0 bases from J; junction bases left unmatched: 9. Germline V gives CDR1 SNHLY, CDR2 FYNNEI. CDR3 residues: CASSVGLAASSYEQYF. Here the CDR3 DNA reads TGTGCCAGCAGTGTTGGGCTAGCGGCTAGCTCCTACGAGCAGTACTTC.

The rearrangement uses TRBV30 and TRBJ1-5; 7 nucleotides agree with TRBD1. CDR3 length equals 14 residues. J gave up 4 bases and V 0 bases, and 3 bases lay outside the gene matches. The germline V gene has CDR1 GTSNPN and CDR2 SVGIG (reference sequence). In nucleotides, the CDR3 is TGTGCCTGGAGTGTAGGCAGGGGGAATCAGCCCCAGCATTTT. Encoded protein: CAWSVGRGNQPQHF.

The J gene is TRBJ2-1, the V gene TRBV6-5; 8 bases align to TRBD1. Germline values: CDR1 MNHEY, CDR2 SVGAGI. This CDR3 region has 14 residues. J gave up 2 bases and V 6 bases, and 3 bases lay outside the gene matches. CDR3 residues: CASSRQGPYNEQFF. CDR3 bases: TGTGCCAGCAGCCGACAGGGGCCCTACAATGAGCAGTTCTTC.

V and J are TRBV18 and TRBJ2-7; D may be TRBD2 (7 bases). Germline lookup yields CDR1 KGHSH and CDR2 LQKENI. CDR3 length: 14 residues. Trimming took off 3 bases at V and 3 bases at J, with 12 bases between the two ends. The CDR3 loop reads CASSPRGGGYEQYF. As DNA, the CDR3 is TGTGCCAGCTCACCGAGGGGAGGGGGCTACGAGCAGTACTTC.

The table lists this clone with a count of one. V and J are TRBV7-2 and TRBJ1-3; D gene uncertain. CDR3 length: 15 amino acids. Between the trimmed V and J ends, which lost 2 bases and 0 bases, there was a span of 8 bases. Germline V gives CDR1 SGHTA, CDR2 FQGNSA. CDR3 in amino acids: CASSLRMSSGNTIYF. The CDR3 coding sequence is TGTGCCAGCAGCTTACGGATGAGCTCTGGAAACACCATATATTTT.

V usage is TRBV6-6 and J usage is TRBJ2-3, with 7 bases matching TRBD1. V was pared by 3 bases and J by 6 bases, with 6 bases of the junction left unmatched. The CDR3 runs 14 residues. Germline-derived CDR1 and CDR2 are MNHNY and SVGAGI (reference sequence). CDR3 sequence (DNA): TGTGCCAGCAGTTATAACAGGGGTGGGGATACGCAGTATTTT. Translation gives CASSYNRGGDTQYF.

The V and J genes are TRBV5-1 and TRBJ1-3; D gene unclear. This CDR3 is built from 14 residues. V shed 0 bases and J shed 0 bases, with 4 bases lying between them. Germline CDR1 reads SGHRS; CDR2 reads YFSETQ. The CDR3 DNA follows: TGCGCCAGCAGCTTGGATGACTCTGGAAACACCATATATTTT. It yields the protein CASSLDDSGNTIYF.

V and J are TRBV11-2 and TRBJ2-7; 7 nucleotides agree with TRBD1. V was clipped by 2 bases and J by 4 bases; unmatched bases: 2. Germline loops: CDR1 SGHAT, CDR2 FQNNGV. This CDR3 is built from 13 residues. The CDR3 DNA sequence: TGTGCCAGCAGCTTATCCAGGGGGTACGAGCAGTACTTC. Its translation: CASSLSRGYEQYF.

The CDR3: CASSQGSDGTQYF. CDR3 bases: TGTGCCAGCAGCCAAGGGTCGGACGGGACCCAGTACTTC. The chain carries TRBV4-2 and TRBJ2-5; D gene unclear. The CDR3 sequence is 13 residues long. CDR1 and CDR2 from the germline V gene are LGHNA and YNFKEQ. V lost 1 base to trimming and J lost 7 bases, with 10 bases between them.